Below are 9 T cell receptor beta chains sequenced from a single sample in a study of T cells in Graves' hyperthyroidism and ophthalmopathy. RNA transcripts were the template for amplifying TCR beta CDR3 regions. TCR CDR3 underwent first-round RT-PCR with the HTBI primer set. TCRdb reanalysed the multiplex PCR reads using MiXCR and keeps one entry per CDR3 protein. Of under 800,000 distinct CDR3 sequences in the sample, 12% to 15% were seen once. Sequenced sample: blood. All receptors derive from a woman in her late teens or twenties with Graves' hyperthyroidism.

This clonotype was observed a handful of times. The V call is TRBV7-9, the J call TRBJ2-2; D ambiguous. There are 13 residues in the CDR3. Per germline, CDR1 SEHNR and CDR2 FQNEAQ (reference sequence). V lost 8 bases to trimming and J lost 7 bases, with 14 bases between them. The CDR3 DNA follows: TGTGCCAGCGAGTCAGAAGGGCGCGGGGAGCTGTTTTTT. Translated, it gives CASESEGRGELFF.

Concerning this clonotype itself: The CDR3 does not end in the conserved phenylalanine or tryptophan, so this is likely a read error. This chain joins TRBV6-1 and TRBJ1-4; perhaps TRBD1 as D (6 bases). The length of the CDR3 is 16 residues. Germline V lookup: CDR1 MNHNS, CDR2 SASEGT. V lost 3 bases to trimming and J lost 7 bases, with 18 bases between them. The CDR3 here is CASSDYGGGASEKLFL. In DNA, the CDR3 is TGTGCCAGCAGTGATTATGGGGGGGGCGCGAGTGAAAAACTGTTTCTT.

The chain employs TRBV11-2 and TRBJ2-2; TRBD2 is a possible D gene (5 bases). V lost 5 bases to trimming and J lost 4 bases, with 17 bases between them. Germline CDR1 reads SGHAT; CDR2 reads FQNNGV. CDR3 length: 16 residues. CDR3 residues: CASSRTLIGLTGELFF. For the CDR3, the DNA is TGTGCCAGCAGCCGAACCCTGATAGGACTCACCGGGGAGCTGTTTTTT.

The CDR3 loop reads CASSQGWRDRGYLDYGYTF. For the CDR3, the DNA is TGCGCCAGCAGCCAAGGATGGAGGGACAGGGGGTATCTGGACTATGGCTACACCTTC. The chain links TRBV4-3 to TRBJ1-2; 11 positions agree with TRBD1. V was pared by 1 base and J by 3 bases, with 13 bases of the junction left unmatched. CDR3 size: 19 residues. Germline V gene data show CDR1 as LGHNA and CDR2 as YSLEER.

V usage is TRBV11-2 and J usage is TRBJ2-7, with D perhaps TRBD1 or TRBD2 (7 bases each). V was cut by 5 bases and J by 2 bases, with 10 bases left in between. There are 13 residues in the CDR3. Germline V gene lookup returns CDR1 SGHAT and CDR2 FQNNGV. The CDR3 DNA sequence: TGTGCCAGCAGCCAGGGGGGGCCCTACGAGCAGTACTTC. It encodes CASSQGGPYEQYF.

V is TRBV3-1 and J is TRBJ2-1; 12 nucleotides align to TRBD1. Germline V CDR1 and CDR2: LGHDT, YNNKEL (reference sequence). This CDR3 spans 17 amino acids. Losses at the gene ends were 6 bases for V and 7 bases for J; bases not matched to a gene: 13. The CDR3 protein is CASSHLTPGQGANEQFF. DNA of the CDR3: TGTGCCAGCAGTCACCTTACTCCGGGACAGGGGGCTAATGAGCAGTTCTTC.

The table lists this clonotype with many counts. This chain uses TRBV5-1 with TRBJ1-3; TRBD1 is a possible D gene (5 bases). V was cut by 4 bases and J by 4 bases, with 18 bases left in between. This CDR3 is built from 16 residues. The germline V gene has CDR1 SGHRS and CDR2 YFSETQ. Written as DNA, the CDR3 is TGCGCCAGCAGCCCCTGGACTCAGACAGAAGGAAACACCATATATTTT. Protein sequence: CASSPWTQTEGNTIYF. The full variable domain, completed using reference TRBV5-1 and TRBJ1-3, is KAGVTQTPRYLIKTRGQQVTLSCSPISGHRSVSWYQQTPGQGLQFLFEYFSETQRNKGNFPGRFSGRQFSNSRSEMNVSTLELGDSALYLCASSPWTQTEGNTIYFGEGSWLTVV.

About this clonotype itself: A read error may be the cause here, since a much bigger clone is one base away. The chain links TRBV25-1 to TRBJ2-1; D call uncertain. V gave up 4 bases and J gave up 9 bases, with 7 bases separating them. Germline assignment: CDR1 MGHDK and CDR2 SYGVNS. This CDR3 has 11 amino acids. The CDR3 reads CASSVLSEQFF. For the CDR3, the DNA is TGTGCCAGCAGTGTTCTAAGTGAGCAGTTCTTC.

This clonotype has at least ten counts. V is TRBV11-2 and J is TRBJ2-6, with a tentative D call TRBD2 (6 bases). Trimming pared 0 bases from V and 4 bases from J, leaving 10 bases between. This CDR3 has 16 amino acids. CDR1 and CDR2 (germline): SGHAT, FQNNGV. This CDR3 is CASSLDVAGGANVLTF. The DNA for the CDR3 is TGTGCCAGCAGCTTAGATGTTGCGGGAGGGGCCAACGTCCTGACTTTC.